Listed here are 20 T cell receptor beta chains from one sample, sequenced in a study of T cells after yellow fever vaccination. TCRdb re-analysed the 5' RACE reads in MiXCR, keeping a single row per CDR3 protein. In the table there are tens of thousands of distinct CDR3 sequences, 3.5% to 5% of which are singletons. Sequencing used CD8+ T cells sorted from PBMCs, obtained 5 days after the yellow fever booster vaccination. The receptors here all came from a man aged 25 to 40 who received the YFV17D yellow fever vaccine.

This clonotype was seen a few times. The rearrangement joins TRBV12-3 or TRBV12-4 to TRBJ2-1; 14 bases agree with TRBD2. V was clipped by 1 base and J by 4 bases; unmatched bases: 6. The CDR3 loop spans 18 amino acids. For the CDR3, the DNA is TGTGCCAGCAGTTTAGAGGGACTAGCGGGAGCTGGGTACAATGAGCAGTTCTTC. Translation gives CASSLEGLAGAGYNEQFF.

This clonotype has ten or more counts. The genes are TRBV12-3 or TRBV12-4 and TRBJ2-7, with TRBD1 as a possible D gene (5 bases). Trimming pared 4 bases from V and 6 bases from J, leaving 10 bases between. This CDR3 is 12 amino acids long. The CDR3 loop is CASSWQGPEQYF. CDR3 sequence (DNA): TGTGCCAGCAGTTGGCAGGGCCCCGAGCAGTACTTC.

Many counts were recorded for this clonotype. The CDR3 spells CSARDLTGRVDEQFF. Here the CDR3 DNA reads TGCAGTGCTAGAGATCTAACCGGGAGGGTCGATGAGCAGTTCTTC. The chain carries TRBV20-1 and TRBJ2-1, with 8 bases aligning to TRBD2. Germline V gene lookup returns CDR1 DFQATT and CDR2 SNEGSKA (reference sequence). This CDR3 region has 15 residues. J lost 8 bases, V lost 0 bases, and 9 bases had no gene match.

This clonotype was counted ten times or more. The chain links TRBV28 to TRBJ1-2, with 10 bases lining up with TRBD1. Germline CDR1 and CDR2: MDHEN and SYDVKM. The ends lost 6 bases at V and 4 bases at J; junction bases unmatched: 5. The CDR3 spans 14 residues. CDR3 protein: CASRPGQGSYGYTF. DNA of the CDR3: TGTGCCAGCAGGCCGGGACAGGGGTCCTATGGCTACACCTTC.

The sample holds many counts of this clonotype. The CDR3 region is CASSLVNTYEQYF. The CDR3 coding sequence is TGTGCCAGCAGCTTAGTTAACACCTACGAGCAGTACTTC. J is TRBJ2-7 and V is TRBV7-9; the D is unclear. The germline CDR1 and CDR2 sequences are SEHNR and FQNEAQ (reference sequence). CDR3 length equals 13 residues. V dropped 1 base and J dropped 2 bases, with 6 bases sitting between them.

This clonotype was recorded many times. The chain combines TRBV6-1 with TRBJ2-1; 8 bases agree with TRBD2. V gave up 10 bases and J gave up 5 bases; unmatched junction bases: 4. This CDR3 contains 12 residues. Looked up from germline, CDR1 is MNHNS and CDR2 is SASEGT. CDR3 loop: CATGTSHNEQFF. CDR3 in DNA: TGTGCCACCGGGACTAGTCACAATGAGCAGTTCTTC.

This clonotype occurred many times. The rearrangement links TRBV15 to TRBJ2-5; possible D gene TRBD2, 6 bases. This CDR3 contains 14 residues. The ends were cut back, 4 bases at V and 2 bases at J, with 11 bases in the middle. Germline CDR1 LNHNV, CDR2 YYDKDF (reference sequence). This CDR3 reads CATSTGGAQETQYF. The CDR3 DNA follows: TGTGCCACCAGCACAGGAGGGGCACAAGAGACCCAGTACTTC. The variable domain in full, completed from reference TRBV15 and TRBJ2-5, reads DAMVIQNPRYQVTQFGKPVTLSCSQTLNHNVMYWYQQKSSQAPKLLFHYYDKDFNNEADTPDNFQSRRPNTSFCFLDIRSPGLGDTAMYLCATSTGGAQETQYFGPGTRLLVL.

This clonotype was seen repeatedly, ten times or more. The gene calls are TRBV7-6 and TRBJ2-3; TRBD2 agrees at 7 bases. The V gene end was trimmed by 0 bases and the J gene end by 3 bases; junction bases not matched to a gene: 3. This CDR3 comprises 15 residues. In germline, CDR1 is SGHVS, CDR2 FNYEAQ. Written as DNA, the CDR3 is TGTGCCAGCAGCTTAGCGGGAGGGCGGACAGATACGCAGTATTTT. Protein: CASSLAGGRTDTQYF.

This clonotype was detected ten times or more. V is TRBV29-1 and J is TRBJ2-7; D is possibly TRBD1 or TRBD2 (5 bases each). CDR3 length equals 14 residues. Germline values: CDR1 SQVTM, CDR2 ANQGSEA. Between the trimmed V and J ends, which lost 5 bases and 3 bases, there was a span of 17 bases. CDR3 nucleotides: TGCAGCGTTCTCGGACGGGACCTTGACTACGAGCAGTACTTC. It specifies CSVLGRDLDYEQYF.

This clonotype was detected many times. The J gene is TRBJ1-5, the V gene TRBV7-2; D is perhaps TRBD1 (5 bases). CDR1 and CDR2 from the germline V gene are SGHTA and FQGNSA. This CDR3 spans 15 amino acids. Trimming removed 5 bases from V and 2 bases from J, with 13 bases in between. CDR3 loop: CASSISGLGNQPQHF. CDR3 bases: TGTGCCAGCAGCATCTCAGGGTTAGGCAATCAGCCCCAGCATTTT.

This clonotype has a count of ten or more. V is TRBV28 and J is TRBJ2-7; D may be TRBD2 (5 bases). The CDR3 has 15 residues. Germline CDR1 is MDHEN and CDR2 is SYDVKM. The ends were cut back, 7 bases at V and 2 bases at J, with 18 bases in the middle. The CDR3 region has the DNA TGTGCCAGCAAAGAATCTCGGCGGGCAACCTACGAGCAGTACTTC. It specifies CASKESRRATYEQYF.

This clonotype was counted ten times or more. The gene calls are TRBV9 and TRBJ2-7, with D unclear. Looked up from germline, CDR1 is SGDLS and CDR2 is YYNGEE. V lost 1 base, J lost 1 base, and 6 bases lay in between. The CDR3 sequence is 13 residues long. DNA of the CDR3: TGTGCCAGCAGCGTAACAGATTCCTACGAGCAGTACTTC. Protein product: CASSVTDSYEQYF.

This chain uses TRBV6-5 with TRBJ2-7; D is possibly TRBD2 (6 bases). The germline V and J ends were trimmed by 4 bases and 3 bases, with 13 bases remaining between them. Looked up from germline, CDR1 is MNHEY and CDR2 is SVGAGI. CDR3 length equals 14 residues. This CDR3 reads CASSWRGSVYEQYF. The CDR3 DNA reads TGTGCCAGCAGTTGGCGGGGTTCTGTCTACGAGCAGTACTTC.

This clonotype was detected many times. The CDR3: CSAPPAGSTGELFF. The CDR3 DNA is TGCAGTGCTCCCCCAGCGGGTAGTACCGGGGAGCTGTTTTTT. The chain recombines TRBV20-1 with TRBJ2-2, with D possibly being TRBD2 (6 bases). With 5 bases removed from V and 5 bases from J, the gap between germline ends came to 15 bases. CDR3 length: 14 residues. CDR1 is DFQATT, CDR2 SNEGSKA, per germline (reference sequence).

This clonotype was counted at least ten times. The rearrangement joins TRBV20-1 to TRBJ2-7; 12 bases are a match to TRBD2. Per the germline V gene, CDR1 is DFQATT and CDR2 is SNEGSKA (reference sequence). This CDR3 is 13 amino acids long. J lost 3 bases, V lost 6 bases, and 3 bases had no gene match. CDR3 sequence reads: CSARTSGIYEQYF. DNA for the CDR3: TGCAGTGCAAGGACTAGCGGGATCTACGAGCAGTACTTC.

At least ten counts were recorded for this clonotype. V and J are TRBV14 and TRBJ1-4; the D gene is possibly TRBD1 (6 bases). The CDR3 totals 18 residues. The germline V gene has CDR1 SGHDN and CDR2 FVKESK. V was shortened by 0 bases and J by 7 bases, with 21 bases between the two germline ends. The CDR3 loop is CASSQDQVAPGHGEKLFF. The CDR3 DNA reads TGTGCCAGCAGCCAAGATCAAGTTGCGCCGGGACATGGTGAAAAACTGTTTTTT. Filled out from reference TRBV14 and TRBJ1-4, the complete variable domain reads EAGVTQFPSHSVIEKGQTVTLRCDPISGHDNLYWYRRVMGKEIKFLLHFVKESKQDESGMPNNRFLAERTGGTYSTLKVQPAELEDSGVYFCASSQDQVAPGHGEKLFFGSGTQLSVL.

This clonotype came up many times. The chain uses TRBV25-1 and TRBJ2-1, with 8 positions matching TRBD2. Germline V gene data show CDR1 as MGHDK and CDR2 as SYGVNS. The CDR3 has 18 residues. Trimming at V came to 4 bases and at J to 0 bases, leaving 11 bases not matched to a gene. CDR3 in amino acids: CASSALGLAGISYNEQFF. In DNA form, the CDR3 reads TGTGCCAGCAGTGCTCTCGGGTTAGCGGGAATCTCCTACAATGAGCAGTTCTTC.

This clonotype was seen at least ten times. This sequence joins TRBV2 and TRBJ2-1, with 7 bases matching TRBD2. The CDR3 totals 14 residues. Germline values: CDR1 SNHLY, CDR2 FYNNEI. J gave up 5 bases and V 1 base, and 2 bases lay outside the gene matches. The CDR3 loop reads CASSEGGGDNEQFF. CDR3 bases: TGTGCCAGCAGTGAAGGGGGAGGGGACAATGAGCAGTTCTTC.

This clonotype was detected ten times or more. J is TRBJ2-5 and V is TRBV7-3, with D possibly being TRBD2 (6 bases). With 0 bases removed from V and 6 bases from J, the gap between germline ends came to 8 bases. The CDR3 loop spans 13 amino acids. The V gene's germline CDR1 is SGHTA and CDR2 FQGTGA. The CDR3 here is CASSLTGGQTQYF. The CDR3 DNA follows: TGTGCCAGCAGCTTAACGGGAGGTCAGACCCAGTACTTC.

Comments on this clonotype: Just one base apart from a much larger clone, this may be a read error. This sequence joins TRBV6-1 and TRBJ2-2, with D tentatively TRBD1 (7 bases). CDR3 length: 16 amino acids. Trimming took off 5 bases at V and 6 bases at J, with 19 bases between the two ends. Germline lookup yields CDR1 MNHNS and CDR2 SASEGT. This chain's CDR3 is CASSRRDSRLAGELFF. CDR3 bases: TGTGCCAGCAGTAGAAGGGACAGTCGACTAGCCGGGGAGCTGTTTTTT.